This is a list of T cell receptor beta chains from one sample in a study of cytomegalovirus exposure and HLA in healthy donors. Using immunoSEQ multiplex PCR, the repertoire was profiled, and TCRdb retains in-frame clones only, with some absent. The sample contains about 110,000 clones, more than 75% of which appear only once. The sequencing sample was made of PBMCs. These receptors all stem from a woman under 40 in good health and CMV-seropositive. Each CDR3 is given with its conserved first and last residue.

V,J,length,CDR3
TRBV2,TRBJ2-7,13,CASSRLGLYEQYF
TRBV4-3,TRBJ2-7,15,CASSQEMGHSYEQYF
TRBV18,TRBJ2-1,13,CASSLDSVDEQFF
TRBV27,TRBJ1-2,16,CASNRFGAFTDYGYTF
TRBV6-5,TRBJ1-2,15,CASRSWQGAHYGYTF
TRBV28,TRBJ2-1,16,CASSIGGAERYNEQFF
TRBV4-2,TRBJ2-7,16,CASSQGTSGKAYEQYF
TRBV2,TRBJ2-3,14,CASSVGIATDTQYF
TRBV6-6,TRBJ2-3,15,CASSSAIAGADTQYF
TRBV6-5,TRBJ2-1,15,CASSNPPPTWERQFF
TRBV6-4,TRBJ2-2,14,CASRLTSDTGELFF
TRBV4-3,TRBJ2-2,14,CASSPDRFTGELFF
TRBV4-3,TRBJ1-4,16,CASSYQSGTGNEKLFF
TRBV7-9,TRBJ1-3,17,CASSLWTGASSGNTIYF
TRBV28,TRBJ2-7,14,CASSGEKGGFEQYF
TRBV6-4,TRBJ1-2,15,CANTSLGQDGYGYTF
TRBV6-1,TRBJ2-5,12,CASRKGLWTQYF
TRBV7-2,TRBJ2-7,14,CASATSGGYYEQYF
TRBV30,TRBJ2-1,14,CAWCSGSSYNEQFF
TRBV2,TRBJ2-3,14,CASSGQGFTDTQYF
TRBV9,TRBJ2-7,16,CASTAGGQGGAYEQYF
TRBV15,TRBJ2-5,16,CATSSTSGGLKETQYF
TRBV5-1,TRBJ1-4,15,CASSYLTGAHEKLFF
TRBV7-2,TRBJ2-1,15,CASSLGGGSYNEQFF
TRBV5-4,TRBJ2-2,16,CASSSSGRANTGELFF
TRBV30,TRBJ2-2,14,CAWSGTGNTGELFF
TRBV4-3,TRBJ2-3,15,CASSQQTGGIDTQYF